The 3 T cell receptor beta chains below come from one sample, sequenced in a study of cytomegalovirus exposure and HLA in healthy donors. The PCR had 60 Vbeta and 13 Jbeta primers. Here immunoSEQ multiplex PCR was the method, and the copy in TCRdb shows in-frame clones only, minus some. In the table there are under 200,000 clones, about 82% of which are singletons. The sequenced sample was PBMCs. These receptors all stem from a woman under 30 in good health and CMV-seronegative.

The chain couples TRBV29-1 to TRBJ2-5, with 8 bases aligning to TRBD1. After removal of 0 bases from V and 3 bases from J, the junction contained 6 bases not matched to a gene. This CDR3 contains 15 residues. Germline CDR1 and CDR2: SQVTM and ANQGSEA. CDR3 DNA: TGCAGCGTTGAAGATCCGGGACAGGTGGAAGAGACCCAGTACTTC. It specifies CSVEDPGQVEETQYF.

This clone came up once. This sequence joins TRBV19 and TRBJ2-5; a possible D gene is TRBD2 (6 bases). The J call may be in error: the DNA end matches TRBJ2-7 better. Germline loops: CDR1 LNHDA, CDR2 SQIVND (reference sequence). CDR3 length: 15 residues. CDR3 in DNA: TGTGCCAGTAGTCCTGACGGGAGTAAAATCTACGAGCAGTACTTC. Translating it yields CASSPDGSKIYEQYF.

The V and J genes are TRBV14 and TRBJ2-1, with 12 bases identical to TRBD2. Germline CDR1 reads SGHDN; CDR2 reads FVKESK. J lost 9 bases, V lost 4 bases, and 13 bases had no gene match. The CDR3 has 17 amino acids. The CDR3 region is CASSPLLLAGGLGEQFF. In DNA form, the CDR3 reads TGTGCCAGCAGCCCCTTACTCCTAGCGGGAGGGCTGGGTGAGCAGTTCTTC. Full variable domain (remainder filled in from reference TRBV14 and TRBJ2-1): EAGVTQFPSHSVIEKGQTVTLRCDPISGHDNLYWYRRVMGKEIKFLLHFVKESKQDESGMPNNRFLAERTGGTYSTLKVQPAELEDSGVYFCASSPLLLAGGLGEQFFGPGTRLTVL.